Below are 17 T cell receptor beta chains sequenced from a single sample in a study of spatial heterogeneity in lung cancer. TCRdb redid the calling of the 5' RACE reads with MiXCR, one entry per CDR3 protein. The repertoire has over 950 distinct CDR3 sequences, roughly 27% of them found once; the top ten carry roughly 19%. Time point specified: sample taken at primary tumor resection. Here the sequenced sample was normal lung tissue next to the tumor, taken at surgery. The receptors stem from a female donor with early-stage non-small cell lung cancer.

This clonotype is categorized as medium-sized. The V gene is TRBV11-3, the J gene TRBJ2-3; the D gene could be TRBD1 or TRBD2 (5 bases each). Per germline, CDR1 SGHNT and CDR2 YENEEA. V was pared by 1 base and J by 1 base, with 12 bases between. This CDR3 spans 16 amino acids. The CDR3 region is CASSLVLGTGTDTQYF. In DNA form, the CDR3 reads TGTGCCAGCAGCTTAGTTTTGGGGACGGGCACAGATACGCAGTATTTT.

CDR3 sequence (DNA): TGTGCCAGCAGTGCCCTCCCGGGACAGGGGAACAATGGCTACACCTTC. Encoded protein: CASSALPGQGNNGYTF. The chain links TRBV6-1 to TRBJ1-2; 10 bases are a match to TRBD1. CDR1 and CDR2 from the germline V gene are MNHNS and SASEGT. The V gene end was trimmed by 4 bases and the J gene end by 6 bases; junction bases not matched to a gene: 11. This CDR3 contains 16 residues.

This clonotype is judged large. This chain links TRBV20-1 with TRBJ2-1; no clear D gene. The V and J ends lost 3 bases and 12 bases respectively, with 9 bases between them. Germline-derived CDR1 and CDR2 are DFQATT and SNEGSKA (reference sequence). The CDR3 is 10 amino acids. As DNA, the CDR3 is TGCAGTGCTAGTTCGGCTGGGCAGTTCTTC. This sequence encodes CSASSAGQFF.

The rearrangement uses TRBV27 and TRBJ2-7; a weak D match, TRBD2 (6 bases). Trimming left V 6 bases short and J 3 bases short, with 21 bases between. The CDR3 runs 16 residues. The germline gives CDR1 MNHEY, CDR2 SMNVEV (reference sequence). CDR3 in DNA: TGTGCCAGCAGGAAAACTGAACGGGGGTTCTACTACGAGCAGTACTTC. It is translated as CASRKTERGFYYEQYF.

Only one count was recorded for this clonotype. The rearrangement joins TRBV7-2 to TRBJ2-7; D not certain. The CDR3 runs to 14 residues. CDR1 SGHTA and CDR2 FQGNSA come from the germline V gene. Trimming shortened V by 6 bases and J by 4 bases, and 16 bases separated the two germline ends. CDR3 residues: CASSSPRAAYEQYF. CDR3 bases: TGTGCCAGCAGTTCCCCTCGGGCCGCGTACGAGCAGTACTTC.

This clonotype is medium-sized in the sample. This chain links TRBV12-3 or TRBV12-4 with TRBJ2-3, with unresolved D. With 6 bases removed from V and 0 bases from J, the gap between germline ends came to 13 bases. The CDR3 loop spans 15 amino acids. CDR3 coding DNA: TGTGCCAGCAGGGCTTCCGTGCTTAGCACAGATACGCAGTATTTT. It translates to CASRASVLSTDTQYF.

V gene TRBV12-3 or TRBV12-4 combines with J gene TRBJ2-1, with D unresolved. The ends were cut back, 4 bases at V and 7 bases at J, with 8 bases in the middle. This CDR3 spans 12 amino acids. DNA of the CDR3: TGTGCCAGCAGTTCGGAGCGAAATGAGCAGTTCTTC. It is translated as CASSSERNEQFF.

The rearrangement joins TRBV11-1 to TRBJ1-1; D unclear. CDR1 and CDR2 from the germline V gene are SGHAT and FQDESV (reference sequence). This CDR3 is 12 amino acids long. Trimming left V 2 bases short and J 5 bases short, with 6 bases between. The CDR3 DNA is TGTGCCAGCAGCTTATTTCGGACTGAAGCTTTCTTT. Translated, it gives CASSLFRTEAFF.

This clonotype is categorized as medium-sized. The rearrangement uses TRBV27 and TRBJ2-7, with 7 positions matching TRBD2. Germline CDR1 is MNHEY and CDR2 is SMNVEV (reference sequence). The ends lost 6 bases at V and 6 bases at J; junction bases unmatched: 8. The CDR3 is 13 amino acids. The CDR3 nucleotides are TGTGCCAGCAGCCCATGGGGGAGGGGCGAGCAGTACTTC. Its translation is CASSPWGRGEQYF.

This clonotype is medium-sized within its sample. The chain couples TRBV7-2 to TRBJ2-1, with 8 bases fitting TRBD2. The CDR3 length is 13 residues. Unmatched junction bases numbered 2, after V lost 6 bases and J lost 4 bases. Germline CDR1 is SGHTA and CDR2 is FQGNSA. The CDR3 loop is CASSPGGYNEQFF. CDR3 nucleotide sequence: TGTGCCAGCAGTCCGGGGGGGTACAATGAGCAGTTCTTC.

The chain joins TRBV20-1 to TRBJ2-3; 14 bases agree with TRBD2. V was clipped by 3 bases and J by 6 bases; unmatched bases: 17. CDR1 and CDR2 (germline): DFQATT, SNEGSKA (reference sequence). The CDR3 runs 19 residues. CDR3 residues: CSARAWGLAGEFGLDTQYF. As DNA, the CDR3 is TGCAGTGCTAGGGCGTGGGGACTAGCGGGAGAATTCGGGTTGGATACGCAGTATTTT.

This clonotype has just a few counts. The chain is built from TRBV27 and TRBJ2-1; D ambiguous. There are 15 residues in the CDR3. V was pared by 6 bases and J by 4 bases, with 16 bases between. CDR1 is MNHEY and CDR2 is SMNVEV in the germline V gene (reference sequence). The CDR3 nucleotides are TGTGCCAGCAGGGCAGAACCCCAACGGTACAATGAGCAGTTCTTC. This encodes CASRAEPQRYNEQFF.

By frequency in the sample, this clonotype is large. This rearrangement joins TRBV7-8 to TRBJ2-5; a weak D match, TRBD2 (7 bases). CDR1 is SGHVS, CDR2 FQNEAQ, per germline. Trimming cost V 5 bases and J 0 bases, with 13 bases left between them. CDR3 size: 15 residues. The CDR3: CASSPRGGNQETQYF. DNA for the CDR3: TGTGCCAGCAGCCCGAGGGGGGGAAACCAAGAGACCCAGTACTTC.

By proportion, this clonotype is medium-sized. The chain employs TRBV12-3 or TRBV12-4 and TRBJ1-5, with a possible D match to TRBD1 (5 bases). The CDR3 runs 14 residues. V was cut by 8 bases and J by 0 bases, with 11 bases left in between. The CDR3 sequence is CASGRDLSNQPQHF. The CDR3 DNA is TGTGCCAGCGGGAGGGACCTTAGCAATCAGCCCCAGCATTTT.

The chain is built from TRBV5-1 and TRBJ2-5; D uncertain. V lost 0 bases, J lost 2 bases, and 8 bases lay in between. This CDR3 contains 14 residues. Germline-derived CDR1 and CDR2 are SGHRS and YFSETQ. CDR3 DNA: TGCGCCAGCAGCTTGGGGGCAAATCAAGAGACCCAGTACTTC. Its translation is CASSLGANQETQYF.

This clonotype showed up just a few times. The V gene is TRBV29-1, the J gene TRBJ2-4, with a possible D match to TRBD2 (6 bases). CDR1 and CDR2 (germline): SQVTM, ANQGSEA. Trimming removed 4 bases at V and 9 bases at J, with 10 bases between. The CDR3 runs to 11 residues. CDR3 nucleotide sequence: TGCAGCGTTGGACTAGTTGGCATTCAGTACTTC. Translation gives CSVGLVGIQYF.

V is TRBV20-1 and J is TRBJ2-7; maybe TRBD1 (7 bases). CDR3 length: 13 residues. V lost 6 bases and J 3 bases, leaving 15 bases between the germline ends. Germline values: CDR1 DFQATT, CDR2 SNEGSKA (reference sequence). For the CDR3, the DNA is TGCAGTGCGAAATCAGGGGGAGGCTACGAGCAGTACTTC. Its translation: CSAKSGGGYEQYF.